The rows below give T cell receptor beta chains drawn from one sample of a study of T-cell memory formation after mild COVID-19. A single record per CDR3 protein comes from TCRdb applying MiXCR to the 5' RACE reads. The repertoire holds approximately 480,000 distinct CDR3 sequences, with 18% as singletons. Sequences were obtained from PBMCs or a T cell subset sorted from them (not recorded which). Every receptor here comes from an adult woman who had mild COVID-19 (a few samples of this study predate the infection). Cell type and time point are not known. CDR3s include the opening cysteine and the closing phenylalanine or tryptophan. The D gene is left open where the match is weak. A row's size may be missing; if present it is once, few, many or a size class.

J	V	size	D	CDR3	DNA
TRBJ1-5	TRBV30	NA	NA	CAWSLTGGSNQPQHF	TGTGCCTGGAGTCTTACCGGTGGTAGCAATCAGCCCCAGCATTTT
TRBJ2-5	TRBV7-6	NA	TRBD1	CASSPGPGGTQYF	TGTGCCAGCAGCCCGGGTCCAGGGGGGACCCAGTACTTC
TRBJ2-6	TRBV7-3	few	TRBD1	CASSLRWPGQGFSGANVLTF	TGTGCCAGCAGCTTAAGATGGCCGGGACAGGGTTTCTCTGGGGCCAACGTCCTGACTTTC
TRBJ2-1	TRBV7-9	NA	NA	CASNLIILPHNEQFF	TGTGCCAGCAATCTGATCATACTGCCACACAATGAGCAGTTCTTC
TRBJ2-5	TRBV15	NA	NA	CATSRDSGIQETQYF	TGTGCCACCAGCAGAGATAGCGGTATTCAAGAGACCCAGTACTTC
TRBJ2-5	TRBV20-1	NA	TRBD2	CSAILATQETQYF	TGCAGTGCAATACTAGCGACACAAGAGACCCAGTACTTC
TRBJ2-7	TRBV10-3	NA	NA	CAISGGGGEQYF	TGTGCCATCAGTGGAGGGGGAGGCGAGCAGTACTTC
TRBJ1-2	TRBV28	few	NA	CASSLTDYGYTF	TGTGCCAGCAGTTTGACAGACTATGGCTACACCTTC
TRBJ2-2	TRBV24-1	NA	TRBD2	CATSGPGLMGGELFF	TGTGCCACCAGTGGTCCGGGACTAATGGGCGGGGAGCTGTTTTTT
TRBJ2-3	TRBV7-3	NA	NA	CASSPRAQSDTQYF	TGTGCCAGCAGCCCTCGGGCACAATCAGATACGCAGTATTTT
TRBJ2-3	TRBV2	NA	TRBD2	CASLLLAEYTDTQYF	TGTGCCAGCCTCCTACTAGCGGAGTACACAGATACGCAGTATTTT
TRBJ1-5	TRBV24-1	NA	NA	CATSDFWSNQPQHF	TGTGCCACCAGTGATTTTTGGAGCAATCAGCCCCAGCATTTT
TRBJ1-1	TRBV11-2	NA	NA	CASSSRDGNTEAFF	TGTGCCAGCAGCTCAAGGGATGGGAACACTGAAGCTTTCTTT
TRBJ2-3	TRBV12-3/TRBV12-4	NA	NA	CASSLVGSPGRDTQYF	TGTGCCAGCAGTTTAGTAGGTAGCCCGGGAAGGGATACGCAGTATTTT
TRBJ2-7	TRBV30	few	NA	CALGQAYEQYF	TGTGCCTTGGGACAAGCCTACGAGCAGTACTTC
TRBJ1-3	TRBV7-2	NA	TRBD1	CASSFGTGARRNTIYF	TGTGCCAGCAGCTTTGGGACAGGGGCGAGGCGAAACACCATATATTTT
TRBJ1-6	TRBV12-3/TRBV12-4	NA	TRBD1	CASSTGGAYSPLHF	TGTGCCAGCAGCACAGGGGGCGCGTATTCACCCCTCCACTTT
TRBJ2-5	TRBV5-6	NA	NA	CASSATPRMETQYF	TGTGCCAGCAGCGCAACCCCGCGAATGGAGACCCAGTACTTC
TRBJ1-2	TRBV5-6	few	NA	CASSSGVLGGYGYTF	TGTGCCAGCAGTTCGGGGGTCTTAGGGGGCTATGGCTACACCTTC
TRBJ1-2	TRBV10-3	NA	NA	CAISESETHYGYTF	TGTGCCATCAGTGAGTCGGAGACACACTATGGCTACACCTTC
TRBJ1-5	TRBV7-8	few	NA	CASSLQALSNQPQHF	TGTGCCAGCAGCCTACAGGCCCTTAGCAATCAGCCCCAGCATTTT
TRBJ1-1	TRBV4-1	NA	TRBD1	CASSQDRGQGGGTEAFF	TGCGCCAGCAGCCAAGATCGGGGACAGGGAGGGGGAACTGAAGCTTTCTTT
TRBJ1-2	TRBV6-5	NA	NA	CASSYSNTGMLGYTF	TGTGCCAGCAGTTACTCGAATACAGGGATGCTTGGCTACACCTTC
TRBJ2-7	TRBV7-8	NA	TRBD1	CASSSAPGQGSEQYF	TGTGCCAGCAGCTCAGCACCGGGACAGGGGAGCGAGCAGTACTTC
TRBJ2-2	TRBV4-2	NA	NA	CASSQVHEPGSPGELFF	TGTGCCAGCAGCCAAGTGCATGAGCCAGGGAGCCCCGGGGAGCTGTTTTTT
TRBJ1-5	TRBV11-2	few	NA	CASSLEFRVLNQPQHF	TGTGCCAGCAGCTTGGAATTCCGGGTTCTTAATCAGCCCCAGCATTTT
TRBJ1-1	TRBV2	NA	NA	CASSEGTAHEAFF	TGTGCCAGCAGTGAAGGGACAGCCCACGAAGCTTTCTTT
TRBJ1-1	TRBV7-9	NA	NA	CASSLALTHPGTEAFF	TGTGCCAGCAGCTTAGCGTTGACCCATCCAGGGACTGAAGCTTTCTTT
TRBJ2-1	TRBV6-5	NA	TRBD1	CASSPNRQGRYNEQFF	TGTGCCAGCAGCCCCAATCGACAGGGTCGGTACAATGAGCAGTTCTTC
TRBJ2-2	TRBV5-1	NA	NA	CASSLSLLAGTGELFF	TGCGCCAGCAGCTTGTCCTTACTAGCTGGCACCGGGGAGCTGTTTTTT
TRBJ1-1	TRBV29-1	NA	NA	CSVETGHYEAFF	TGCAGCGTGGAAACCGGACACTATGAAGCTTTCTTT
TRBJ2-7	TRBV11-3	NA	NA	CASSVTGYEQYF	TGTGCCAGCAGCGTAACAGGTTACGAGCAGTACTTC
TRBJ1-1	TRBV5-6	NA	NA	CASTRRGGMNTEAFF	TGTGCCAGCACCCGTAGGGGAGGTATGAACACTGAAGCTTTCTTT
TRBJ1-2	TRBV12-3/TRBV12-4	NA	NA	CASSPAELNFYGYTF	TGTGCCAGCAGTCCGGCGGAGCTCAATTTCTATGGCTACACCTTC
TRBJ2-1	TRBV5-1	NA	NA	CASSLVRSTSYNEQFF	TGCGCCAGCAGCTTGGTAAGGAGTACCTCCTACAATGAGCAGTTCTTC
TRBJ1-2	TRBV19	NA	TRBD1	CASADRVGGGYTF	TGTGCCAGTGCAGACAGGGTAGGCGGTGGCTACACCTTC
TRBJ1-5	TRBV2	NA	NA	CASRPRQNQPQHF	TGTGCCAGCAGACCAAGACAGAATCAGCCCCAGCATTTT
TRBJ1-2	TRBV5-1	few	TRBD1	CASSIGTGVDYGYTF	TGCGCCAGCAGCATTGGGACAGGGGTGGACTATGGCTACACCTTC
TRBJ2-4	TRBV9	few	NA	CASSHKGTAKNIQYF	TGTGCCAGCAGCCACAAAGGGACAGCCAAAAACATTCAGTACTTC